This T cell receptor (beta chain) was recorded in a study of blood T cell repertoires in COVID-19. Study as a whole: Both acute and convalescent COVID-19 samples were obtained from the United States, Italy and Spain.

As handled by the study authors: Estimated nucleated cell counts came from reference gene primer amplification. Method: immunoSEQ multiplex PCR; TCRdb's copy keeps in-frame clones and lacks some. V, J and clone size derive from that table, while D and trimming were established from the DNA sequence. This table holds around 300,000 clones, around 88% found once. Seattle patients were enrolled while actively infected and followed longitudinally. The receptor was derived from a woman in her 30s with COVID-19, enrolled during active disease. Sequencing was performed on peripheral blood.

CDR3 amino acids: CASSQVHRSNEKLFF. The CDR3 DNA follows: TGTGCCAGCAGCCAAGTTCACAGGTCTAATGAAAAACTGTTTTTT. This chain uses TRBV3-1 (or the pseudogene TRBV3-2) with TRBJ1-4, with D possibly being TRBD1 (5 bases). Between the trimmed V and J ends, which lost 1 base and 3 bases, there was a span of 9 bases. CDR3 length equals 15 residues. Per the germline V gene, CDR1 is LGHDT and CDR2 is YNNKEL (reference sequence).